The 13 T cell receptor beta chains in this list originate from one sample, sequenced in a study of cytomegalovirus exposure and HLA in healthy donors. A multiplex PCR was run with 60 Vbeta primers and 13 Jbeta primers. Profiling relied on immunoSEQ multiplex PCR, and the TCRdb table lists in-frame clones only, not all of them. The sample lists tens of thousands of clones; 70% were seen once. Sequenced material: PBMCs. The receptors come from a woman in her 50s in good health and CMV-seropositive.

The chain couples TRBV11-3 to TRBJ2-4, with 7 bases that match TRBD1. Germline CDR1 reads SGHNT; CDR2 reads YENEEA. V shed 1 base and J 2 bases; nucleotides not matched to a gene: 17. The CDR3 is 20 residues long. CDR3 region: CASSLVTGTASFLSKNIQYF. DNA of the CDR3: TGTGCCAGCAGCTTAGTGACCGGGACAGCCAGTTTCTTATCCAAAAACATTCAGTACTTC.

A word on this clone: At one of its ends the junction is not consistent with the germline gene, which may arise from a read error. V is TRBV18 and J is TRBJ2-7, with 10 bases lining up with TRBD2. This CDR3 has 15 residues. CDR1 and CDR2 from the germline V gene are KGHSH and LQKENI. The DNA for the CDR3 is TGTGCTAGCTCACCGTCCACTAGCGGGAAACGTGAGCAGTACTTC. It encodes CASSPSTSGKREQYF. Together with reference TRBV18 and TRBJ2-7, the CDR3 gives the full variable domain: NAGVMQNPRHLVRRRGQEARLRCSPMKGHSHVYWYRQLPEEGLKFMVYLQKENIIDESGMPKERFSAEFPKEGPSILRIQQVVRGDSAAYFCASSPSTSGKREQYFGPGTRLTVT.

The V and J genes are TRBV7-8 and TRBJ2-2; 10 bases are shared with TRBD2. CDR3 length equals 17 residues. V lost 5 bases and J lost 0; bases outside the gene matches: 6. The germline V gene encodes CDR1 SGHVS and CDR2 FQNEAQ. The CDR3, as DNA: TGTGCCAGCAGCCCTCGGACTAGCGGAGCGAACACCGGGGAGCTGTTTTTT. Translation gives CASSPRTSGANTGELFF.

This clone was seen a handful of times. This chain connects TRBV5-6 to TRBJ2-1, with D possibly being TRBD2 (6 bases). CDR3 length: 14 residues. Looked up from germline, CDR1 is SGHDT and CDR2 is YYEEEE. Trimming pared 6 bases from V and 9 bases from J, leaving 19 bases between. CDR3 DNA sequence: TGTGCCAGCACCTTCCCAGGCGGGATGGGTGAGCAGTTCTTC. Translating it yields CASTFPGGMGEQFF.

The chain employs TRBV6-4 and TRBJ2-7; 8 nucleotides align to TRBD1. The germline CDR1 and CDR2 sequences are MRHNA and SNTAGT. V gave up 0 bases and J gave up 2 bases; unmatched junction bases: 12. This CDR3 region has 18 residues. The CDR3 region is CASSDSVRGRNPTYEQYF. The CDR3 nucleotides read TGTGCCAGCAGTGACTCCGTCAGGGGGCGAAACCCTACCTACGAGCAGTACTTC.

The chain carries TRBV15 and TRBJ1-2, with 7 bases identical to TRBD1. CDR1 and CDR2 (germline): LNHNV, YYDKDF (reference sequence). The CDR3 contains 15 residues. After removal of 2 bases from V and 5 bases from J, the junction contained 8 bases not matched to a gene. The CDR3, as DNA: TGTGCCACCAGCAGATTAGGGGACAGCTCGTATGGCTACACCTTC. This codes for CATSRLGDSSYGYTF.

In this sample, this clone turned up a few times. The gene calls are TRBV7-9 and TRBJ2-2, with D tentatively TRBD2 (5 bases). Germline V CDR1 and CDR2: SEHNR, FQNEAQ (reference sequence). V shed 1 base and J shed 1 base, with 7 bases lying between them. The CDR3 is 15 amino acids. CDR3 amino acids: CASSLVGGNTGELFF. DNA of the CDR3: TGTGCCAGCAGCTTAGTTGGAGGGAACACCGGGGAGCTGTTTTTT.

This clone was found a few times. CDR3 residues: CASSSGLAPDTQYF. In DNA, the CDR3 is TGTGCCAGTAGTAGTGGACTAGCCCCAGATACGCAGTATTTT. The J gene is TRBJ2-3, the V gene TRBV19; 8 nucleotides align to TRBD2. The V segment lost 4 bases and the J segment 4 bases; nucleotides outside the gene matches: 4. CDR3 length equals 14 residues. Germline V gives CDR1 LNHDA, CDR2 SQIVND (reference sequence).

The J gene is TRBJ2-2, the V gene TRBV19, with TRBD2 matching over 9 bases. Germline values: CDR1 LNHDA, CDR2 SQIVND (reference sequence). V was clipped by 5 bases and J by 11 bases; unmatched bases: 12. The CDR3 runs to 15 residues. CDR3 in DNA: TGTGCCAGTAGTCGCGAGGGGACTAGCAGCGGCGAGCTGTTTTTT. Protein sequence: CASSREGTSSGELFF.

The chain has TRBV7-6 and TRBJ2-3; possibly TRBD1 for D (6 bases). CDR1 and CDR2 (germline): SGHVS, FNYEAQ. This CDR3 contains 16 residues. Trimming removed 1 base at V and 4 bases at J, with 15 bases between. In DNA form, the CDR3 reads TGTGCCAGCAGCTTAGAGACAGGTGGTTTAGCAGATACGCAGTATTTT. Its protein product is CASSLETGGLADTQYF.

The chain is built from TRBV5-5 and TRBJ2-7; D is perhaps TRBD2 (6 bases). Germline-derived CDR1 and CDR2 are SGHKS and YYEKEE (reference sequence). Trimming removed 4 bases from V and 3 bases from J, with 17 bases in between. The CDR3 spans 15 residues. CDR3 protein: CASSLSGGAYYEQYF. CDR3 DNA sequence: TGTGCCAGCAGCCTCTCCGGGGGAGCCTACTACGAGCAGTACTTC.

The V gene is TRBV4-2, the J gene TRBJ2-5; 14 nucleotides agree with TRBD2. CDR3 length: 19 residues. V shed 3 bases and J 1 base; nucleotides not matched to a gene: 10. Germline CDR1 and CDR2: LGHNA and YNFKEQ. The CDR3 loop reads CASSQERLAGGPSQETQYF. The CDR3 nucleotides read TGTGCCAGCAGCCAGGAGAGACTAGCGGGAGGGCCTAGCCAAGAGACCCAGTACTTC.

The chain has TRBV6-1 and TRBJ2-7, with 11 bases identical to TRBD2. Trimming cost V 3 bases and J 2 bases; bases outside gene matches: 9. The CDR3 is 17 amino acids. Per germline, CDR1 MNHNS and CDR2 SASEGT. As DNA, the CDR3 is TGTGCCAGCAGTGAGCAGGGCGGACTAGCGGGCCCCTACGAGCAGTACTTC. Translation: CASSEQGGLAGPYEQYF.